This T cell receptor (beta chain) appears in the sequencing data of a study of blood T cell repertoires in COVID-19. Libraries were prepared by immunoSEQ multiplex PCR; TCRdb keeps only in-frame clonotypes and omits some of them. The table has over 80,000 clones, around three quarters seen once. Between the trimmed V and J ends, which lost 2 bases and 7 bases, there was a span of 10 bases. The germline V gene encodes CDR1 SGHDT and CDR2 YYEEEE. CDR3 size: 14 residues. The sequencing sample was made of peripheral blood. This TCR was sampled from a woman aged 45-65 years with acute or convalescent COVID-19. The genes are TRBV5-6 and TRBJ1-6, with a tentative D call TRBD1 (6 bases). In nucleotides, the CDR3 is TGTGCCAGCAGCTTAGCAGGGGAAAATTCACCCCTCCACTTT. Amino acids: CASSLAGENSPLHF.